The 26 T cell receptor beta chains in this list originate from one sample, sequenced in a study of blood T cell repertoires in COVID-19. TCRdb's copy holds only in-frame clones and misses some; the assay was immunoSEQ multiplex PCR. There are about 160,000 clones in the sample; about 83% occur only once, and more than 7.5% lies in the top ten. The sequenced material came from peripheral blood. All receptors come from a middle-aged man who had recovered from COVID-19.

This rearrangement joins TRBV24-1 to TRBJ2-2; 10 nucleotides agree with TRBD1. This CDR3 is 16 amino acids long. Losses at the gene ends were 3 bases for V and 4 bases for J; bases not matched to a gene: 4. Germline V lookup: CDR1 KGHDR, CDR2 SFDVKD. This CDR3 is CATSDPRTGGTGELFF. CDR3 coding DNA: TGTGCCACCAGTGATCCCAGGACAGGGGGCACCGGGGAGCTGTTTTTT.

V is TRBV2 and J is TRBJ2-1; unclear D gene. The length of the CDR3 is 12 residues. Trimming removed 7 bases from V and 14 bases from J, with 18 bases in between. Germline loops: CDR1 SNHLY, CDR2 FYNNEI. This chain's CDR3 is CASNLDPPHKFF. The DNA for the CDR3 is TGTGCCAGCAATCTAGACCCACCCCACAAGTTCTTC.

A remark on this clone: This specimen includes other DNA sequences encoding the same CDR3. The rearrangement uses TRBV2 and TRBJ2-7; D uncertain. This CDR3 spans 12 amino acids. CDR1 and CDR2 (germline): SNHLY, FYNNEI. Between the trimmed V and J ends, which lost 0 bases and 4 bases, there was a span of 4 bases. CDR3 DNA sequence: TGTGCCAGCAGTGAAGCCAGGTACGAGCAGTACTTC. It is translated as CASSEARYEQYF.

The chain joins TRBV15 to TRBJ2-2, with TRBD1 as a possible D gene (5 bases). V lost 7 bases, J lost 3 bases, and 12 bases lay in between. CDR1 and CDR2 from the germline V gene are LNHNV and YYDKDF (reference sequence). The CDR3 is made up of 14 amino acids. This chain's CDR3 is CATIRAPDTGELFF. The CDR3 DNA is TGTGCCACCATCAGGGCCCCCGACACCGGGGAGCTGTTTTTT.

The V gene is TRBV3-1 (or the pseudogene TRBV3-2), the J gene TRBJ1-6; no firm D call. With 1 base removed from V and 6 bases from J, the gap between germline ends came to 13 bases. There are 16 residues in the CDR3. Per the germline V gene, CDR1 is LGHDT and CDR2 is YNNKEL (reference sequence). DNA of the CDR3: TGTGCCAGCAGCCAAGGGGTCGGCAGGCTTAATTCACCCCTCCACTTT. Its protein product is CASSQGVGRLNSPLHF.

The CDR3 protein is CASSILREDYNEQFF. The CDR3 nucleotides are TGTGCCAGTAGTATACTTCGCGAGGACTACAATGAGCAGTTCTTC. This chain connects TRBV19 to TRBJ2-1; D not certain. Trimming removed 2 bases at V and 3 bases at J, with 11 bases between. Germline V lookup: CDR1 LNHDA, CDR2 SQIVND (reference sequence). CDR3 length: 15 residues.

V gene TRBV27 combines with J gene TRBJ2-4; TRBD2 agrees at 8 bases. CDR1 is MNHEY, CDR2 SMNVEV, per germline (reference sequence). This CDR3 contains 16 residues. J lost 0 bases, V lost 3 bases, and 4 bases had no gene match. CDR3 DNA: TGTGCCAGCAGTTTGGGTAGCGGGGTAGCCAAAAACATTCAGTACTTC. Its protein is CASSLGSGVAKNIQYF.

The gene calls are TRBV3-1 (or the pseudogene TRBV3-2) and TRBJ2-7, with 10 positions matching TRBD2. The germline gives CDR1 LGHDT, CDR2 YNNKEL (reference sequence). V gave up 0 bases and J gave up 4 bases; unmatched junction bases: 3. The length of the CDR3 is 15 residues. The CDR3 coding sequence is TGTGCCAGCAGCCAAGATCCTAGCGGGGGTTACGAGCAGTACTTC. Translation: CASSQDPSGGYEQYF.

V gene TRBV30 combines with J gene TRBJ1-2; weak D call: TRBD1 (5 bases). Germline V gene data show CDR1 as GTSNPN and CDR2 as SVGIG (reference sequence). The CDR3 extends over 13 amino acids. Trimming took off 0 bases at V and 6 bases at J, with 11 bases between the two ends. CDR3 DNA: TGTGCCTGGAGTGTAGGCAGGGTGGATGGCTACACCTTC. Its translation: CAWSVGRVDGYTF.

V and J are TRBV18 and TRBJ2-1, with TRBD2 matching over 7 bases. Trimming removed 5 bases from V and 6 bases from J; junction bases left unmatched: 13. This CDR3 is built from 16 residues. Germline V gives CDR1 KGHSH, CDR2 LQKENI. The CDR3 is CASSSRTSGSVNEQFF. CDR3 nucleotides: TGTGCCAGCTCATCAAGGACTAGTGGGTCTGTCAATGAGCAGTTCTTC.

The chain joins TRBV5-4 to TRBJ1-1; the D is unclear. CDR3 length: 15 amino acids. Germline CDR1 reads SGHNT; CDR2 reads YYREEE (reference sequence). V gave up 4 bases and J gave up 1 base, with 14 bases separating them. The DNA for the CDR3 is TGTGCCAGCAGCGGGGAGCCAACATCGAACACTGAAGCTTTCTTT. Translation: CASSGEPTSNTEAFF.

V usage is TRBV6-5 and J usage is TRBJ2-2, with 11 bases aligning to TRBD2. Germline CDR1 MNHEY, CDR2 SVGAGI. The J segment lost 4 bases and the V segment lost 6 bases, leaving 4 bases of the junction unmatched. The CDR3 runs to 15 residues. CDR3 region: CASRTSGKVTGELFF. CDR3 DNA: TGTGCCAGCAGGACTAGCGGGAAGGTCACCGGGGAGCTGTTTTTT.

This chain connects TRBV9 to TRBJ2-5; 7 bases are shared with TRBD2. The CDR3 loop spans 14 amino acids. Germline values: CDR1 SGDLS, CDR2 YYNGEE. The V and J ends lost 0 bases and 1 base, in that order; junction bases with no gene match: 0. The CDR3 DNA reads TGTGCCAGCAGCGTAGGCGGGGGCCAAGAGACCCAGTACTTC. Amino acid sequence: CASSVGGGQETQYF.

The chain is built from TRBV4-3 and TRBJ1-2; 7 bases fit TRBD1. The CDR3 extends over 15 amino acids. Germline CDR1 reads LGHNA; CDR2 reads YSLEER. The junction had 5 bases not matched to a gene; V was cut back by 3 bases and J by 1 base. CDR3 coding DNA: TGCGCCAGCAGCCAGGGGACAGCACTTAACTATGGCTACACCTTC. It translates to CASSQGTALNYGYTF.

The chain employs TRBV11-3 and TRBJ2-7; TRBD1 matches at 7 bases. Per germline, CDR1 SGHNT and CDR2 YENEEA. This CDR3 is built from 14 residues. The trim removed 7 bases at V and 2 bases at J, leaving 8 bases unmatched. The CDR3 is CASTLSQGAYEQYF. The CDR3 DNA reads as TGTGCCAGCACCTTGAGCCAGGGGGCCTACGAGCAGTACTTC.

The chain is built from TRBV6-1 and TRBJ1-5; no firm D call. CDR1 and CDR2 from the germline V gene are MNHNS and SASEGT. The V gene lost 1 base and the J gene lost 2 bases, with 9 bases spanning the gap. The CDR3 spans 15 residues. The CDR3 coding sequence is TGTGCCAGCAGTGAAGGCGGCCTTGGCAATCAGCCCCAGCATTTT. Translation: CASSEGGLGNQPQHF.

J is TRBJ2-7 and V is TRBV19, with 9 bases fitting TRBD1. CDR3 length: 14 residues. Per the germline V gene, CDR1 is LNHDA and CDR2 is SQIVND (reference sequence). The trim removed 4 bases at V and 6 bases at J, leaving 7 bases unmatched. The CDR3 is CASSTHRGPREQYF. CDR3 in DNA: TGTGCCAGTAGTACCCACAGGGGGCCCCGCGAGCAGTACTTC.

The CDR3 sequence: CSATRLAGRYF. CDR3 in DNA: TGCAGTGCCACCAGACTAGCGGGAAGGTATTTT. The rearrangement uses TRBV20-1 and TRBJ2-3; 11 bases fit TRBD2. This CDR3 contains 11 residues. Unmatched junction bases numbered 7, after V lost 6 bases and J lost 14 bases. Germline-derived CDR1 and CDR2 are DFQATT and SNEGSKA (reference sequence).

The chain uses TRBV9 and TRBJ1-5; 9 bases are shared with TRBD1. Germline V gene lookup returns CDR1 SGDLS and CDR2 YYNGEE. The CDR3 runs 16 residues. J gave up 1 base and V 4 bases, and 6 bases lay outside the gene matches. CDR3 sequence reads: CASSRQGGNSNQPQHF. CDR3 coding DNA: TGTGCCAGCAGCCGACAGGGGGGTAACAGCAATCAGCCCCAGCATTTT.

The V and J genes are TRBV30 and TRBJ2-7, with 13 bases identical to TRBD2. The V and J ends lost 3 bases and 4 bases, in that order; junction bases with no gene match: 3. Germline CDR1 is GTSNPN and CDR2 is SVGIG (reference sequence). The CDR3 has 14 residues. CDR3 loop: CAWSAGLAGYEQYF. CDR3 nucleotide sequence: TGTGCCTGGAGCGCGGGACTAGCGGGGTACGAGCAGTACTTC.

The rearrangement links TRBV30 to TRBJ2-4; TRBD1 is a possible D gene (6 bases). There are 14 residues in the CDR3. V dropped 0 bases and J dropped 9 bases, with 15 bases sitting between them. The germline V gene has CDR1 GTSNPN and CDR2 SVGIG (reference sequence). CDR3 region: CAWSVGGGPVIQYF. Here the CDR3 DNA reads TGTGCCTGGAGTGTTGGGGGCGGGCCGGTCATTCAGTACTTC.

Regarding this clone: Other DNA sequences in this specimen translate into the identical CDR3. This rearrangement joins TRBV5-1 to TRBJ2-5; 11 bases are a match to TRBD2. Germline CDR1 reads SGHRS; CDR2 reads YFSETQ. J gave up 5 bases and V 5 bases, and 5 bases lay outside the gene matches. This CDR3 comprises 14 residues. The CDR3 DNA reads TGCGCCAGCAGTTTAGCGGGAGGGCGGGAGACCCAGTACTTC. It codes for CASSLAGGRETQYF.

The chain employs TRBV6-5 and TRBJ1-4, with TRBD1 as a possible D gene (6 bases). The CDR3 is 13 residues long. V was shortened by 4 bases and J by 5 bases, with 8 bases between the two germline ends. CDR1 and CDR2 (germline): MNHEY, SVGAGI. The CDR3 sequence: CASSLRGNEKLFF. CDR3 nucleotides: TGTGCCAGCAGTTTAAGGGGGAATGAAAAACTGTTTTTT.

The chain has TRBV27 and TRBJ2-2, with 7 bases aligning to TRBD1. Trimming removed 0 bases from V and 5 bases from J; junction bases left unmatched: 6. This CDR3 region has 16 residues. Germline CDR1 MNHEY, CDR2 SMNVEV (reference sequence). CDR3 bases: TGTGCCAGCAGTTTATCGATTTCGGGACAGACCGGGGAGCTGTTTTTT. Translated, it gives CASSLSISGQTGELFF.

This sequence joins TRBV6-5 and TRBJ2-7; 11 bases fit TRBD1. V lost 10 bases and J lost 5; bases outside the gene matches: 7. CDR3 length equals 13 residues. The germline CDR1 and CDR2 sequences are MNHEY and SVGAGI. CDR3 DNA: TGTGCCACACTACGGACAGGGGGCAACGAGCAGTACTTC. Protein sequence: CATLRTGGNEQYF.

The chain carries TRBV7-9 and TRBJ1-1; 7 positions agree with TRBD1. The CDR3 covers 14 residues. The J segment lost 4 bases and the V segment lost 2 bases, leaving 4 bases of the junction unmatched. Per germline, CDR1 SEHNR and CDR2 FQNEAQ (reference sequence). The CDR3 loop is CASSLRRQGTEAFF. The CDR3 DNA reads TGTGCCAGCAGCTTAAGGAGACAGGGCACTGAAGCTTTCTTT.